This entry lists 10 T cell receptor beta chains sequenced from one sample in a study of shared clonotypes between healthy human individuals. Here immunoSEQ multiplex PCR was the method, and the copy in TCRdb shows in-frame clones only, minus some. The sample records approximately 2.4 million clones, approximately 94% being singletons. What was sequenced was naive CD4+ T cells sorted from blood. The sample's subset: CD45RA+ positively selected. Every receptor here comes from a man aged 18 to 30 in good health.

The rearrangement joins TRBV29-1 to TRBJ2-1; either TRBD1 or TRBD2 may supply D (5 bases each). The germline V gene has CDR1 SQVTM and CDR2 ANQGSEA. CDR3 length equals 15 residues. Trimming stripped 2 bases from V and 3 bases from J, with 14 bases between. The CDR3 DNA reads as TGCAGCGTTGAATGGACGGGGCAGGGCTACAATGAGCAGTTCTTC. Protein sequence: CSVEWTGQGYNEQFF.

The J gene is TRBJ1-4, the V gene TRBV7-8; D is possibly TRBD1 (6 bases). The CDR3 consists of 17 residues. Germline CDR1 SGHVS, CDR2 FQNEAQ. Trimming stripped 2 bases from V and 0 bases from J, with 13 bases between. CDR3 DNA sequence: TGTGCCAGCAGCTTAACGGACAGCCTGGCAACTAATGAAAAACTGTTTTTT. Translating gives CASSLTDSLATNEKLFF.

The chain carries TRBV28 and TRBJ2-7; 13 nucleotides align to TRBD2. This CDR3 is 16 amino acids long. With V trimmed by 5 bases and J by 4 bases, 8 bases remained unmatched. Germline CDR1 MDHEN, CDR2 SYDVKM. The CDR3 loop reads CASSPGLAGALYEQYF. The CDR3 nucleotides are TGTGCCAGCAGTCCAGGACTAGCGGGGGCCCTATACGAGCAGTACTTC. The full variable domain, its missing parts supplied by reference TRBV28 and TRBJ2-7, is DVKVTQSSRYLVKRTGEKVFLECVQDMDHENMFWYRQDPGLGLRLIYFSYDVKMKEKGDIPEGYSVSREKKERFSLILESASTNQTSMYLCASSPGLAGALYEQYFGPGTRLTVT.

The chain combines TRBV5-1 with TRBJ2-5, with D maybe TRBD2 (7 bases). Trimming pared 4 bases from V and 5 bases from J, leaving 15 bases between. The CDR3 runs to 14 residues. Germline values: CDR1 SGHRS, CDR2 YFSETQ. The CDR3 loop reads CASSRGGGQETQYF. The CDR3 DNA sequence: TGCGCCAGCAGCCGCGGGGGAGGACAGGAGACCCAGTACTTC.

The J gene is TRBJ1-2, the V gene TRBV5-1, with D unresolved. The germline V gene has CDR1 SGHRS and CDR2 YFSETQ. The CDR3 is 13 amino acids. The germline V and J ends were trimmed by 4 bases and 4 bases, with 11 bases remaining between them. The CDR3 loop reads CASSASSLYGYTF. In nucleotides, the CDR3 is TGCGCCAGCAGCGCTAGTAGCCTCTATGGCTACACCTTC.

The chain uses TRBV10-3 and TRBJ2-6; D not resolved. Between the trimmed V and J ends, which lost 11 bases and 2 bases, there was a span of 10 bases. Per the germline V gene, CDR1 is ENHRY and CDR2 is SYGVKD. This CDR3 spans 13 amino acids. DNA for the CDR3: TGTGCCTCGCGGCCCCCTGGGGCCAACGTCCTGACTTTC. It specifies CASRPPGANVLTF.

Of note for this clone: Other nucleotide sequences in the sample specify the same CDR3. This rearrangement joins TRBV20-1 to TRBJ2-7; unclear D gene. V was clipped by 6 bases and J by 4 bases, with 7 bases between them. This CDR3 region has 10 residues. Per the germline V gene, CDR1 is DFQATT and CDR2 is SNEGSKA (reference sequence). The CDR3 DNA reads as TGCAGTGCCTTAGGGTACGAGCAGTACTTC. Residues: CSALGYEQYF.

The J gene is TRBJ1-6, the V gene TRBV6-1; D may be TRBD1 (5 bases). The CDR3 extends over 15 amino acids. CDR1 is MNHNS and CDR2 is SASEGT in the germline V gene. The V end was cut by 6 bases, the J end by 5 bases, with 14 bases between. The CDR3, as DNA: TGTGCCAGCAGAAGTCAGGGAACGGATAATTCACCCCTCCACTTT. Translating it yields CASRSQGTDNSPLHF.

On this clone itself: At the DNA level, this CDR3 is encoded by other sequences in the same sample as well. The chain combines TRBV6-5 with TRBJ2-2, with D tentatively TRBD2 (5 bases). The germline V and J ends were trimmed by 7 bases and 4 bases, with 10 bases remaining between them. Germline-derived CDR1 and CDR2 are MNHEY and SVGAGI. The CDR3 covers 13 residues. The CDR3 DNA follows: TGTGCCAGCACACGGGGTGGCACCGGGGAGCTGTTTTTT. Encoded protein: CASTRGGTGELFF.

This sequence joins TRBV9 and TRBJ1-4, with a weak D call TRBD1 (6 bases). With 2 bases removed from V and 5 bases from J, the gap between germline ends came to 16 bases. CDR3 length equals 16 residues. CDR1 is SGDLS, CDR2 YYNGEE, per germline. This chain's CDR3 is CASSVSFGTLNEKLFF. In DNA, the CDR3 is TGTGCCAGCAGCGTTTCCTTCGGGACACTAAATGAAAAACTGTTTTTT.